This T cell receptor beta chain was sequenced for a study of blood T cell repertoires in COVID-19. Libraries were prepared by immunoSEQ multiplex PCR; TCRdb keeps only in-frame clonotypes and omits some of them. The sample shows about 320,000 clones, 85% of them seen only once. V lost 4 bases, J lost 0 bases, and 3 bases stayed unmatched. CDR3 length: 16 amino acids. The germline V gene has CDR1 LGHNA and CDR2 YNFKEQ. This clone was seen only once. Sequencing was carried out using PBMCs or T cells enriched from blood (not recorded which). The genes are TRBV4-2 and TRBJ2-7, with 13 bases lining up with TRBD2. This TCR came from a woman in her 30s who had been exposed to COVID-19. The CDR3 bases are TGTGCCAGCAGCCCGAGGACTAGCGGGAGCTCCTACGAGCAGTACTTC. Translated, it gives CASSPRTSGSSYEQYF.